A single sample is the source of the 29 T cell receptor beta chains below, sequenced in a study of beta chain features in type 1 diabetes. Reverse transcription of all isolated RNA meant that expressed TCRB transcripts were sequenced. Libraries were prepared by immunoSEQ multiplex PCR; TCRdb keeps only in-frame clonotypes and omits some of them. This sample yields under 950,000 clones, of which around a sixth are seen a single time; 0.02% to 0.025% belongs to the top ten. Sequences were obtained from naive CD4+ T cells from blood. The receptors stem from a woman aged 18-35 years in good health.

This clone was recorded a few times. The genes are TRBV27 and TRBJ2-1, with D tentatively TRBD2 (6 bases). This CDR3 has 15 amino acids. The germline V gene has CDR1 MNHEY and CDR2 SMNVEV (reference sequence). V was cut by 5 bases and J by 9 bases, with 20 bases left in between. Written as DNA, the CDR3 is TGTGCCAGCAGTCGGGTACTAGCCTTCCTTAGTGAGCAGTTCTTC. Protein product: CASSRVLAFLSEQFF.

V and J are TRBV5-1 and TRBJ2-7; D not resolved. The germline V gene encodes CDR1 SGHRS and CDR2 YFSETQ. This CDR3 has 13 residues. V lost 0 bases, J lost 6 bases, and 10 bases lay in between. The CDR3 is CASSLAVRREQYF. The DNA of the CDR3 is TGCGCCAGCAGCTTGGCCGTGAGGCGCGAGCAGTACTTC.

This clone was observed a handful of times. V and J are TRBV6-5 and TRBJ1-5; 7 bases fit TRBD1. CDR1 and CDR2 from the germline V gene are MNHEY and SVGAGI. This CDR3 has 13 residues. The V and J ends lost 6 bases and 7 bases, in that order; junction bases with no gene match: 6. In DNA form, the CDR3 reads TGTGCCAGCAGGCTAACAGGGGCCCAGCCCCAGCATTTT. Protein: CASRLTGAQPQHF.

This clone was picked up a small number of times. The rearrangement joins TRBV7-3 to TRBJ2-3, with a possible D match to TRBD2 (5 bases). This CDR3 spans 14 amino acids. V dropped 2 bases and J dropped 4 bases, with 10 bases sitting between them. The germline CDR1 and CDR2 sequences are SGHTA and FQGTGA. CDR3 loop: CASSLFGGADTQYF. The CDR3 coding sequence is TGTGCCAGCAGCTTATTCGGAGGTGCAGATACGCAGTATTTT.

The chain links TRBV18 to TRBJ2-7; 9 nucleotides line up with TRBD2. Looked up from germline, CDR1 is KGHSH and CDR2 is LQKENI. The J segment lost 5 bases and the V segment lost 6 bases, leaving 20 bases of the junction unmatched. This CDR3 comprises 18 residues. CDR3 amino acids: CASSTSTRLAAFRDEQYF. The CDR3 nucleotides read TGTGCCAGCTCGACCTCCACACGACTAGCGGCGTTCCGGGACGAGCAGTACTTC.

This clone has a handful of counts. The chain joins TRBV2 to TRBJ1-5; D uncertain. V was clipped by 0 bases and J by 0 bases, with 9 bases between them. Looked up from germline, CDR1 is SNHLY and CDR2 is FYNNEI. The CDR3 loop spans 16 amino acids. CDR3 sequence: CASSEAPWGSNQPQHF. The CDR3 DNA is TGTGCCAGCAGTGAAGCGCCTTGGGGTAGCAATCAGCCCCAGCATTTT.

The gene calls are TRBV7-2 and TRBJ1-2, with 7 bases identical to TRBD1. Trimming cost V 5 bases and J 8 bases; bases outside gene matches: 8. This CDR3 contains 13 residues. The germline V gene has CDR1 SGHTA and CDR2 FQGNSA. Here the CDR3 DNA reads TGTGCCAGCAGCCTCGACAGGGATCGAGGCTACACCTTC. This gives the protein CASSLDRDRGYTF.

This clone was seen more than once but under ten times. V is TRBV28 and J is TRBJ1-4; D not certain. From germline, CDR1 is MDHEN and CDR2 SYDVKM. V dropped 2 bases and J dropped 11 bases, with 6 bases sitting between them. The CDR3 sequence is 11 residues long. The DNA for the CDR3 is TGTGCCAGCAGTTTAGGACGGAAACTGTTTTTT. The encoded protein is CASSLGRKLFF. Using reference TRBV28 and TRBJ1-4 for the parts outside the CDR3, the full variable domain is DVKVTQSSRYLVKRTGEKVFLECVQDMDHENMFWYRQDPGLGLRLIYFSYDVKMKEKGDIPEGYSVSREKKERFSLILESASTNQTSMYLCASSLGRKLFFGSGTQLSVL.

In this sample, this clone turned up a few times. The V call is TRBV6-5, the J call TRBJ1-1; D perhaps matches TRBD1 (6 bases). CDR1 is MNHEY and CDR2 is SVGAGI in the germline V gene. V lost 4 bases to trimming and J lost 1 base, with 16 bases between them. The CDR3 has 16 residues. The CDR3 is CASSFGTTQGNTEAFF. For the CDR3, the DNA is TGTGCCAGCAGTTTCGGGACAACTCAGGGGAACACTGAAGCTTTCTTT.

In its sample, this clone was seen a few times. The sample holds other DNA sequences that translate to the same CDR3. The J gene is TRBJ2-7, the V gene TRBV19; 10 bases are a match to TRBD2. The CDR3 loop spans 14 amino acids. Germline V lookup: CDR1 LNHDA, CDR2 SQIVND (reference sequence). Trimming cost V 3 bases and J 2 bases; bases outside gene matches: 1. Here the CDR3 DNA reads TGTGCCAGTAGTATTCTAGCGGGGGCCTACGAGCAGTACTTC. Protein product: CASSILAGAYEQYF.

This clone was recorded a few times. This chain joins TRBV28 and TRBJ2-1; the D gene is possibly TRBD1 (6 bases). The CDR3 is 14 residues long. The ends were cut back, 8 bases at V and 3 bases at J, with 14 bases in the middle. Germline CDR1 is MDHEN and CDR2 is SYDVKM. This CDR3 is CASEEGVNYNEQFF. Written as DNA, the CDR3 is TGTGCCAGCGAAGAGGGGGTTAACTACAATGAGCAGTTCTTC.

This clone was found a few times. This rearrangement joins TRBV7-9 to TRBJ2-7; 7 bases map to TRBD2. Germline-derived CDR1 and CDR2 are SEHNR and FQNEAQ (reference sequence). Trimming cost V 4 bases and J 3 bases; bases outside gene matches: 9. The CDR3 loop spans 15 amino acids. In DNA, the CDR3 is TGTGCCAGCAGCTGGACCGAAAGCGGGATCTACGAGCAGTACTTC. This codes for CASSWTESGIYEQYF.

The CDR3 loop is CASLSPLRGRAQEQFF. CDR3 coding DNA: TGTGCCAGCCTGTCTCCCTTACGCGGGAGGGCGCAGGAGCAGTTCTTC. V and J are TRBV2 and TRBJ2-1; 9 bases match TRBD2. Trimming at V came to 8 bases and at J to 10 bases, leaving 18 bases not matched to a gene. Germline V lookup: CDR1 SNHLY, CDR2 FYNNEI. This CDR3 has 16 residues.

A few counts support this clone. CDR3 sequence (DNA): TGTGCCAGCAGTCCCAACAGGTTCGGGCAAGAGACCCAGTACTTC. As protein: CASSPNRFGQETQYF. The chain has TRBV6-5 and TRBJ2-5; tentatively, D is TRBD1 (5 bases). V was cut by 5 bases and J by 2 bases, with 15 bases left in between. CDR1 MNHEY and CDR2 SVGAGI come from the germline V gene. The length of the CDR3 is 15 residues.

The chain uses TRBV10-3 and TRBJ2-7; 13 nucleotides match TRBD2. This CDR3 comprises 15 residues. Looked up from germline, CDR1 is ENHRY and CDR2 is SYGVKD. V shed 4 bases, J shed 2 bases, and the junction held 2 bases outside the gene matches. DNA of the CDR3: TGTGCCATCAGTGTGGGACTAGCGGGGACCTACGAGCAGTACTTC. This codes for CAISVGLAGTYEQYF.

This clone was found a few times. Here the CDR3 DNA reads TGCGCCAGCAGCCAAGGCCACTCTAATAGCGGGGCTAGCACAGATACGCAGTATTTT. Protein product: CASSQGHSNSGASTDTQYF. The V and J genes are TRBV4-3 and TRBJ2-3; 8 bases line up with TRBD2. Germline V gives CDR1 LGHNA, CDR2 YSLEER. Unmatched junction bases numbered 12, after V lost 1 base and J lost 0 bases. The CDR3 contains 19 residues.

The CDR3 sequence: CASSQDRGTVEYGYTF. As DNA, the CDR3 is TGTGCCAGCAGCCAAGATCGGGGGACAGTCGAATATGGCTACACCTTC. The rearrangement links TRBV4-2 to TRBJ1-2; 7 bases line up with TRBD1. Germline CDR1 and CDR2: LGHNA and YNFKEQ. With V trimmed by 0 bases and J by 5 bases, 9 bases remained unmatched. The CDR3 length is 16 residues.

This chain links TRBV28 with TRBJ2-5, with D possibly being TRBD1 (5 bases). The CDR3 length is 15 residues. Trimming removed 3 bases at V and 5 bases at J, with 16 bases between. The germline V gene has CDR1 MDHEN and CDR2 SYDVKM. DNA for the CDR3: TGTGCCAGCAGTTTTTCGTCAGGGCCGTGGGAGACCCAGTACTTC. This encodes CASSFSSGPWETQYF.

The J gene is TRBJ2-7, the V gene TRBV10-3; D is perhaps TRBD2 (5 bases). V gave up 4 bases and J gave up 5 bases, with 12 bases separating them. Germline loops: CDR1 ENHRY, CDR2 SYGVKD. CDR3 length: 13 residues. CDR3 bases: TGTGCCATCAGTGGGACCGCGAGGGACGAGCAGTACTTC. It codes for CAISGTARDEQYF.

The chain is built from TRBV5-7 and TRBJ2-2; the D is unclear. TRBV5-7 has ORF status, its function being uncertain. Trimming pared 2 bases from V and 7 bases from J, leaving 9 bases between. The CDR3 spans 13 residues. The CDR3 sequence is CASSFRHRGELFF. Written as DNA, the CDR3 is TGTGCCAGCAGCTTCAGACATCGCGGGGAGCTGTTTTTT.

The rearrangement joins TRBV4-3 to TRBJ2-7; perhaps TRBD1 as D (6 bases). The CDR3 is 16 amino acids. V was pared by 1 base and J by 6 bases, with 19 bases between. Germline values: CDR1 LGHNA, CDR2 YSLEER. The CDR3 reads CASSQGPGEWVSEQYF. The DNA of the CDR3 is TGCGCCAGCAGCCAAGGCCCAGGGGAGTGGGTCTCCGAGCAGTACTTC.

Comment on this clone: This same CDR3 is encoded by further DNA sequences in the sample. The V and J genes are TRBV7-9 and TRBJ1-1; a possible D gene is TRBD1 (6 bases). The germline CDR1 and CDR2 sequences are SEHNR and FQNEAQ (reference sequence). V was clipped by 6 bases and J by 6 bases, with 11 bases between them. The length of the CDR3 is 12 residues. The CDR3: CASSPQGSEAFF. DNA for the CDR3: TGTGCCAGCAGTCCACAGGGATCTGAAGCTTTCTTT.

The gene calls are TRBV6-5 and TRBJ2-7, with 9 bases that match TRBD1. The CDR3 spans 16 residues. With 2 bases clipped from V and 4 bases from J, the junction kept 9 bases outside the gene matches. CDR1 is MNHEY, CDR2 SVGAGI, per germline. DNA of the CDR3: TGTGCCAGCAGTTACCGAGGACAGGGGCCAGGGTACGAGCAGTACTTC. Protein: CASSYRGQGPGYEQYF.

The chain joins TRBV7-2 to TRBJ2-7, with 8 bases fitting TRBD1. V lost 1 base to trimming and J lost 4 bases; unmatched junction nucleotides: 3. The CDR3 length is 14 residues. The germline gives CDR1 SGHTA, CDR2 FQGNSA. CDR3 amino acids: CASSLGQGYYEQYF. CDR3 nucleotide sequence: TGTGCCAGCAGCTTAGGACAGGGGTATTACGAGCAGTACTTC.

In this sample, this clone turned up a few times. V and J are TRBV6-1 and TRBJ1-1; D remains ambiguous. This CDR3 has 12 amino acids. Trimming pared 7 bases from V and 3 bases from J, leaving 9 bases between. Germline-derived CDR1 and CDR2 are MNHNS and SASEGT. The CDR3 reads CASKYKDTEAFF. As DNA, the CDR3 is TGTGCCAGCAAGTATAAGGACACTGAAGCTTTCTTT.

This clone appeared once. CDR3 in DNA: TGTGCCAGCAGCGGGGACAGGGGAACAGATACGCAGTATTTT. Amino acid sequence: CASSGDRGTDTQYF. This chain uses TRBV9 with TRBJ2-3, with TRBD1 matching 10 bases. After removal of 3 bases from V and 3 bases from J, the junction contained 1 base not matched to a gene. Germline V CDR1 and CDR2: SGDLS, YYNGEE. The CDR3 totals 14 residues.

The genes are TRBV27 and TRBJ2-7; 8 bases line up with TRBD1. With 5 bases clipped from V and 2 bases from J, the junction kept 11 bases outside the gene matches. The CDR3 is made up of 16 amino acids. The V gene's germline CDR1 is MNHEY and CDR2 SMNVEV (reference sequence). In nucleotides, the CDR3 is TGTGCCAGCAGTCCCAGGACAGGGAGTGTCGCCTACGAGCAGTACTTC. Translating gives CASSPRTGSVAYEQYF.

V and J are TRBV2 and TRBJ2-7; TRBD1 matches 7 bases. The CDR3 is 14 residues long. The germline CDR1 and CDR2 sequences are SNHLY and FYNNEI. After removal of 4 bases from V and 6 bases from J, the junction contained 9 bases not matched to a gene. CDR3 in DNA: TGTGCCAGCAGTGCCGAGGACAGGATAAGCGAGCAGTACTTC. It translates to CASSAEDRISEQYF.

The J gene is TRBJ2-3, the V gene TRBV19, with D perhaps given as TRBD1 or TRBD2 (5 bases each). Trimming removed 4 bases at V and 13 bases at J, with 15 bases between. Germline assignment: CDR1 LNHDA and CDR2 SQIVND (reference sequence). This CDR3 has 12 amino acids. CDR3 amino acids: CASSTRGESEYF. For the CDR3, the DNA is TGTGCCAGTAGTACCCGGGGCGAATCTGAGTATTTT.